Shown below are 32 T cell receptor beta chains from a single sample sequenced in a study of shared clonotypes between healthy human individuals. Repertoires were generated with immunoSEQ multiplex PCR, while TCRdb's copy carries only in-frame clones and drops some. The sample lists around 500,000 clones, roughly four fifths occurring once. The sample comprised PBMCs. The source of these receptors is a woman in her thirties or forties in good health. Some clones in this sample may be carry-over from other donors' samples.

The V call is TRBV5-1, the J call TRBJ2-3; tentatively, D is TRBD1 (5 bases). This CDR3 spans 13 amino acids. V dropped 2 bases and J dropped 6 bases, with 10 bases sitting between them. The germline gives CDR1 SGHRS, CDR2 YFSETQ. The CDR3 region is CASSLGGADTQYF. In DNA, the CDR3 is TGCGCCAGCAGCTTAGGTGGGGCGGATACGCAGTATTTT.

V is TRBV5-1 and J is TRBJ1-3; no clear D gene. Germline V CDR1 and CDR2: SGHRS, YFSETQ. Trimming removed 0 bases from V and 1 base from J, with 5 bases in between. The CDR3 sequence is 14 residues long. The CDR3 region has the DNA TGCGCCAGCAGCTTGGAGGATTCTGGAAACACCATATATTTT. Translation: CASSLEDSGNTIYF.

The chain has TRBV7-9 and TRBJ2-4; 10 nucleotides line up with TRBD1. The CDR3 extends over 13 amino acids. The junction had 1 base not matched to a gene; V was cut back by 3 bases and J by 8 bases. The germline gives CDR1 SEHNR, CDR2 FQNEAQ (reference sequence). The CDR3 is CASSLDRGDIQYF. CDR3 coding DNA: TGTGCCAGCAGCTTGGACAGGGGGGACATTCAGTACTTC.

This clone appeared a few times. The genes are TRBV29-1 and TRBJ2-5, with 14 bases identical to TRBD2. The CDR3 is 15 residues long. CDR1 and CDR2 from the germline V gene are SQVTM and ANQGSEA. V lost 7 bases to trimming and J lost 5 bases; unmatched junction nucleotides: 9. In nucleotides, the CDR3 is TGCAGCGCTGGGGGGACTAGCGGGAGTTTCGAGACCCAGTACTTC. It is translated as CSAGGTSGSFETQYF. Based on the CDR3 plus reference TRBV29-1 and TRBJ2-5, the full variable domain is SAVISQKPSRDICQRGTSLTIQCQVDSQVTMMFWYRQQPGQSLTLIATANQGSEATYESGFVIDKFPISRPNLTFSTLTVSNMSPEDSSIYLCSAGGTSGSFETQYFGPGTRLLVL.

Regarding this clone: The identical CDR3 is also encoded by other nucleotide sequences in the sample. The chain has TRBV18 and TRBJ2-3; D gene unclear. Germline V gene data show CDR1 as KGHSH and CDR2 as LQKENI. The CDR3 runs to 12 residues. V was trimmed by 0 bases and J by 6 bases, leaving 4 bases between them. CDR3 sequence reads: CASSPPADTQYF. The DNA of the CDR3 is TGTGCCAGCTCACCACCGGCGGATACGCAGTATTTT.

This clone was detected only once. In DNA, the CDR3 is TGTGCCAGCAGCTTAGCCGTTAACGGGGAGCTGTTTTTT. As protein: CASSLAVNGELFF. This chain links TRBV7-9 with TRBJ2-2; D not resolved. This CDR3 region has 13 residues. The ends were cut back, 0 bases at V and 7 bases at J, with 6 bases in the middle. Germline CDR1 SEHNR, CDR2 FQNEAQ (reference sequence).

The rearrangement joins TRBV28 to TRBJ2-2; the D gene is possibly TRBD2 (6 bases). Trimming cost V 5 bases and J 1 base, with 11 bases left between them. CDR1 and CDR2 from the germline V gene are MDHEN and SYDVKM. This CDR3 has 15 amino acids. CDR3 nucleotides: TGTGCCAGCAGTCCCGGGGACTGGAACACCGGGGAGCTGTTTTTT. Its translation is CASSPGDWNTGELFF.

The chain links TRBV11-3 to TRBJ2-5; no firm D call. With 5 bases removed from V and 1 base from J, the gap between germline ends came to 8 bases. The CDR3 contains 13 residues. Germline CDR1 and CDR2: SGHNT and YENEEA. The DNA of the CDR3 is TGTGCCAGCAGCGTCAGAGGCCAAGAGACCCAGTACTTC. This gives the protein CASSVRGQETQYF.

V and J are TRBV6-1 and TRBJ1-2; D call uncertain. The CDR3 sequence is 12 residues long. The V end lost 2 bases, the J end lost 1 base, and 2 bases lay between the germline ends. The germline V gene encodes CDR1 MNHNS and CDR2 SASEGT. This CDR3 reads CASSEYNYGYTF. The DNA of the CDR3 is TGTGCCAGCAGTGAATATAACTATGGCTACACCTTC.

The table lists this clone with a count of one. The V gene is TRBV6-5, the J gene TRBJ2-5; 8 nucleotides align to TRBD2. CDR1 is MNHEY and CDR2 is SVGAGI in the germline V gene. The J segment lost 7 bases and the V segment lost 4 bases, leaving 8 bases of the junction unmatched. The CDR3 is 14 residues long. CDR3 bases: TGTGCCAGCAGTTTTAGCGGGGAGGGGGTGACCCAGTACTTC. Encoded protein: CASSFSGEGVTQYF.

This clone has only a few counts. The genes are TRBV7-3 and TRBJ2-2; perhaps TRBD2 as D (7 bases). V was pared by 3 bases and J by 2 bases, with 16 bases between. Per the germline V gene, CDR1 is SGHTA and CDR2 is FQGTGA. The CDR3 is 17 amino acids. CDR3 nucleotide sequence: TGTGCCAGCAGCTTCGGGGGGCGGCCTCCCAACACCGGGGAGCTGTTTTTT. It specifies CASSFGGRPPNTGELFF.

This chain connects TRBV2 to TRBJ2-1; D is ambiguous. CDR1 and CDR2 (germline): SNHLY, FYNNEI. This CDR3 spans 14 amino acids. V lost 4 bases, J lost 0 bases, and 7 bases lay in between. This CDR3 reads CASSGRNSYNEQFF. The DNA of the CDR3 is TGTGCCAGCAGTGGGAGAAACTCCTACAATGAGCAGTTCTTC.

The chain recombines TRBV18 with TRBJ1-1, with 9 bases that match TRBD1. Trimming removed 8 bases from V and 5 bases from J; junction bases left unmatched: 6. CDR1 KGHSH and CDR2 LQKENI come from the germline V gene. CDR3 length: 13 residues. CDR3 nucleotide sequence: TGTGCCAGCAGGACAGGGGATGAAACTGAAGCTTTCTTT. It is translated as CASRTGDETEAFF.

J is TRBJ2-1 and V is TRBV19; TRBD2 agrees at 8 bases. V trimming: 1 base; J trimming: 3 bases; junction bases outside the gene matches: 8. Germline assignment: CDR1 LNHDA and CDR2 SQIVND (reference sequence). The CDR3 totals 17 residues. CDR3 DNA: TGTGCCAGTAGTATAGTGGCAGCGGGAGAAATCTACAATGAGCAGTTCTTC. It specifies CASSIVAAGEIYNEQFF.

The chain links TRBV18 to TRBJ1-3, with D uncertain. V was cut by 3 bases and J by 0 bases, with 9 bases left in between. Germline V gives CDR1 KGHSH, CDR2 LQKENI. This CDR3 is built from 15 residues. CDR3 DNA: TGTGCCAGCTCACCGAGCAGCAGCTCTGGAAACACCATATATTTT. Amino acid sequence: CASSPSSSSGNTIYF.

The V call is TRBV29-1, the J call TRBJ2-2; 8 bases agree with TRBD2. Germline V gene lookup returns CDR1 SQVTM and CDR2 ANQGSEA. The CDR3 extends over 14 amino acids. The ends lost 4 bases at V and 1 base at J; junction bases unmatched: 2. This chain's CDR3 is CSVATSGNTGELFF. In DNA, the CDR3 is TGCAGCGTTGCTACTAGCGGGAACACCGGGGAGCTGTTTTTT.

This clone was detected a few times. CDR3 bases: TGTGCCAGCAGCTTAGTAATATCGGCAGGGTCGAATGAGCAGTTCTTC. As protein: CASSLVISAGSNEQFF. The rearrangement uses TRBV11-2 and TRBJ2-1, with TRBD1 as a possible D gene (5 bases). CDR3 length: 16 residues. Germline CDR1 is SGHAT and CDR2 is FQNNGV. Trimming stripped 1 base from V and 7 bases from J, with 17 bases between.

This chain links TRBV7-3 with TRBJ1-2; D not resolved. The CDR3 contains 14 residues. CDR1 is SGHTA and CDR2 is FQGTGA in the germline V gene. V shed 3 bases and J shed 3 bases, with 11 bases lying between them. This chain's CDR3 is CASSLSRTDYGYTF. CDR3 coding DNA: TGTGCCAGCAGCTTGTCCCGGACGGACTATGGCTACACCTTC.

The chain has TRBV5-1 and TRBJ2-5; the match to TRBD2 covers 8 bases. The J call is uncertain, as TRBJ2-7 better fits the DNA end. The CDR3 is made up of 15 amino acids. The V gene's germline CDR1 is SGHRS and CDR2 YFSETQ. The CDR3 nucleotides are TGCGCCAGCAGCCCGGGCGGGACTAGGACCTACGAGCAGTACTTC. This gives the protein CASSPGGTRTYEQYF.

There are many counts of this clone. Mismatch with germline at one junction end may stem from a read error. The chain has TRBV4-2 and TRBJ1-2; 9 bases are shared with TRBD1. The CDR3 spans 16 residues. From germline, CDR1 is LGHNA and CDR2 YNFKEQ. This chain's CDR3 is CASSQGAWGQGYGYTF. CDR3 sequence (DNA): TGTGCCAGCAGTCAAGGTGCCTGGGGACAGGGCTATGGCTACACCTTC.

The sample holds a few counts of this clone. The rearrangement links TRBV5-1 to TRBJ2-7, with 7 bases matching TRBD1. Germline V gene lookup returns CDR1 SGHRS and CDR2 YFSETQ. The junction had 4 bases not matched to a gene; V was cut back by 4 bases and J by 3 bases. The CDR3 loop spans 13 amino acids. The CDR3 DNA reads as TGCGCCAGCAGCAAGGGACAGCTCTACGAGCAGTACTTC. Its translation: CASSKGQLYEQYF.

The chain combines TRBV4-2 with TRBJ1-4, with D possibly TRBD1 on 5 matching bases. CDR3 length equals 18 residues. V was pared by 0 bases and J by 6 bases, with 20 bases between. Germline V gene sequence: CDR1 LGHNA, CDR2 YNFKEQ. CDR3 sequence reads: CASSQDPSWGGFDEKLFF. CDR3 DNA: TGTGCCAGCAGCCAAGATCCGTCATGGGGCGGTTTCGATGAAAAACTGTTTTTT.

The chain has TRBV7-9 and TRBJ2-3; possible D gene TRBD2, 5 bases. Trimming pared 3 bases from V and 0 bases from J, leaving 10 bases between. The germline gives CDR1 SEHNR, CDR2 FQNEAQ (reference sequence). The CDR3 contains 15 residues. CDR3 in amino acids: CASSFSGSSTDTQYF. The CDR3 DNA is TGTGCCAGCAGCTTTTCGGGGTCGAGCACAGATACGCAGTATTTT.

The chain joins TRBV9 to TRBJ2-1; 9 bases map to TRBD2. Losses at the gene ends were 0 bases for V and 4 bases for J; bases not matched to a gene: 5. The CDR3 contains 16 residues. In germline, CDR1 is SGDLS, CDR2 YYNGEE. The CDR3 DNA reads TGTGCCAGCAGCGTAGTCCTAGCGGGACCATACAATGAGCAGTTCTTC. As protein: CASSVVLAGPYNEQFF. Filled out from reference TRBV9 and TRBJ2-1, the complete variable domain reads DSGVTQTPKHLITATGQRVTLRCSPRSGDLSVYWYQQSLDQGLQFLIQYYNGEERAKGNILERFSAQQFPDLHSELNLSSLELGDSALYFCASSVVLAGPYNEQFFGPGTRLTVL.

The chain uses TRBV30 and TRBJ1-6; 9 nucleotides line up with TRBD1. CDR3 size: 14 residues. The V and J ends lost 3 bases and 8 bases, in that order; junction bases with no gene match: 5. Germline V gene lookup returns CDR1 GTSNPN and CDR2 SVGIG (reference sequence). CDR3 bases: TGTGCCTGGAGGCTGGGACAGGGTGATTCACCCCTCCACTTT. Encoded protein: CAWRLGQGDSPLHF.

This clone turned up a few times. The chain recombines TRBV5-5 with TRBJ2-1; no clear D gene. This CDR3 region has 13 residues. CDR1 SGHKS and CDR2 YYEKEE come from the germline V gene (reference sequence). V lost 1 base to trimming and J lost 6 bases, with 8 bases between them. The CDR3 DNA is TGTGCCAGCAGCTTGTGGTCGGGCAATGAGCAGTTCTTC. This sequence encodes CASSLWSGNEQFF. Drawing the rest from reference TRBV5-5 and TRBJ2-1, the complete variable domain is DAGVTQSPTHLIKTRGQQVTLRCSPISGHKSVSWYQQVLGQGPQFIFQYYEKEERGRGNFPDRFSARQFPNYSSELNVNALLLGDSALYLCASSLWSGNEQFFGPGTRLTVL.

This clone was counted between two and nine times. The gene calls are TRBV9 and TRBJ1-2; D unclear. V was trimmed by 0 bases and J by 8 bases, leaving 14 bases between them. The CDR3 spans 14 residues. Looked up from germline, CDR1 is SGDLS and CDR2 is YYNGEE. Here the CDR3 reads CASSVEGARLGYTF. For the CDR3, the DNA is TGTGCCAGCAGCGTAGAGGGAGCCCGCCTCGGCTACACCTTC.

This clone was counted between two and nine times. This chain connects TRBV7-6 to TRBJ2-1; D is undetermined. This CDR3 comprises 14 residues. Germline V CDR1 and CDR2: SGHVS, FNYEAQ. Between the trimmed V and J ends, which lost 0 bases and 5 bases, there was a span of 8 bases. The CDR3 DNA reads TGTGCCAGCAGCTTAGCGGGTTTACACAATGAGCAGTTCTTC. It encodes CASSLAGLHNEQFF.

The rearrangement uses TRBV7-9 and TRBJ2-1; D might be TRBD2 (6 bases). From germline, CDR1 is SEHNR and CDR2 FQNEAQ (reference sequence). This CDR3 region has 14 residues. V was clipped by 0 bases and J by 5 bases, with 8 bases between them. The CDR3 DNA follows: TGTGCCAGCAGCTTAGCGCCTAGCGACAATGAGCAGTTCTTC. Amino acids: CASSLAPSDNEQFF.

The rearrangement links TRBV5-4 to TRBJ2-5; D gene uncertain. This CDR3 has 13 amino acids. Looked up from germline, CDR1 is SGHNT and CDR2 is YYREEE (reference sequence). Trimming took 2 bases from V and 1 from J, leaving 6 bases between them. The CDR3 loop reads CASSFTAQETQYF. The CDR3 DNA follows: TGTGCCAGCAGCTTTACAGCCCAAGAGACCCAGTACTTC.

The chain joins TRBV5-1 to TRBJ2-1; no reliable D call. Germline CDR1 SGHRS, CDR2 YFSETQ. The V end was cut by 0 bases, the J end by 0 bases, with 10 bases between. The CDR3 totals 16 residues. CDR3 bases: TGCGCCAGCAGCTTGGCTGGGTCCCCCTCCTACAATGAGCAGTTCTTC. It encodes CASSLAGSPSYNEQFF.

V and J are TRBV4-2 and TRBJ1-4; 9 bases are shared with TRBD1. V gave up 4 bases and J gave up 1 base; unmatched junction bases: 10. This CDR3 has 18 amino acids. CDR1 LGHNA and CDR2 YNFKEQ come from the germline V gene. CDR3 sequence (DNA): TGTGCCAGCAGCCGCGGGACAGGGCGAACGGGAACTAATGAAAAACTGTTTTTT. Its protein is CASSRGTGRTGTNEKLFF.